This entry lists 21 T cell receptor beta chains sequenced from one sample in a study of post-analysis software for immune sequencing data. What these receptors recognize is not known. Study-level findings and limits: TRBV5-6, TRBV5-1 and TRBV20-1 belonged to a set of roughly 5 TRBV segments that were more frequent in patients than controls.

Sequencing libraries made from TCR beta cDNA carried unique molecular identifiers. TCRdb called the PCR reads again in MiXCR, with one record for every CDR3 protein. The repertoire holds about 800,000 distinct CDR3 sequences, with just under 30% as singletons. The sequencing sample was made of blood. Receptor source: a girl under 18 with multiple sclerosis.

CDR3 sequence reads: CASSLVTGPYEQYF. The CDR3 DNA sequence: TGTGCCAGCAGCTTGGTTACCGGACCCTACGAGCAGTACTTC. This chain joins TRBV5-5 and TRBJ2-7, with no clear D. Germline CDR1 and CDR2: SGHKS and YYEKEE (reference sequence). Trimming cost V 0 bases and J 2 bases, with 9 bases left between them. This CDR3 region has 14 residues.

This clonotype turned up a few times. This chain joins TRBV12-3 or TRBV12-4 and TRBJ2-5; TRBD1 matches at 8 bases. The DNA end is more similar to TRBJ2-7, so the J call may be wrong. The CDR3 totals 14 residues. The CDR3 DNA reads TGTGCCAGCAGTTTGCAGGGGGCATCCCACGAGCAGTACTTC. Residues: CASSLQGASHEQYF.

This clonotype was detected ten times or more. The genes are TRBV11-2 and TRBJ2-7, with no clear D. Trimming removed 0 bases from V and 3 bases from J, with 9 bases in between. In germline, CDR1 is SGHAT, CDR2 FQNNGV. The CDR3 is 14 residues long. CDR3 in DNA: TGTGCCAGCAGCTTAGAGGCTAGAGGCTACGAGCAGTACTTC. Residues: CASSLEARGYEQYF.

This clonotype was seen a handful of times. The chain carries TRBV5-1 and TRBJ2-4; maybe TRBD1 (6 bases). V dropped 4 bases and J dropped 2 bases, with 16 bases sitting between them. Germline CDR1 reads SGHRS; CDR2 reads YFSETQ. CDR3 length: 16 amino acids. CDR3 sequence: CASSILEQGSKNIQYF. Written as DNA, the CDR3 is TGCGCCAGCAGCATACTGGAACAGGGTTCCAAAAACATTCAGTACTTC.

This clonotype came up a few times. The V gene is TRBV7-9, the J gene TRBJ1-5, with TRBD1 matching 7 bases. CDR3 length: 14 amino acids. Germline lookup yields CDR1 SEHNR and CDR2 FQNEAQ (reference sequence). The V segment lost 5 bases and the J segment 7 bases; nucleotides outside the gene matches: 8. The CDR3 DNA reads TGTGCCAGCAGCCAGACAGGGACCAACCAGCCCCAGCATTTT. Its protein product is CASSQTGTNQPQHF. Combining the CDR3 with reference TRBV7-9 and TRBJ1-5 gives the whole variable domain DTGVSQNPRHKITKRGQNVTFRCDPISEHNRLYWYRQTLGQGPEFLTYFQNEAQLEKSRLLSDRFSAERPKGSFSTLEIQRTEQGDSAMYLCASSQTGTNQPQHFGDGTRLSIL.

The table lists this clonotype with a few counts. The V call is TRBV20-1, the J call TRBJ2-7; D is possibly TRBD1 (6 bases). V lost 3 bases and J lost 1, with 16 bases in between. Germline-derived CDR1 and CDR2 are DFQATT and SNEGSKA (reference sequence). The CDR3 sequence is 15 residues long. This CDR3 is CSASLPGQGSYEQYF. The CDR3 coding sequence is TGCAGTGCTAGCCTTCCCGGGCAGGGGTCCTACGAGCAGTACTTC.

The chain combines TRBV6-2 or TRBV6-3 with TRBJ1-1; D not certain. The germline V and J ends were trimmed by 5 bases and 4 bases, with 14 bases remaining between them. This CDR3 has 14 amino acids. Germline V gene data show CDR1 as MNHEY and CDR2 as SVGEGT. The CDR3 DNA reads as TGTGCCAGCAGTACGCCCCGGGGAATCACTGAAGCTTTCTTT. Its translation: CASSTPRGITEAFF.

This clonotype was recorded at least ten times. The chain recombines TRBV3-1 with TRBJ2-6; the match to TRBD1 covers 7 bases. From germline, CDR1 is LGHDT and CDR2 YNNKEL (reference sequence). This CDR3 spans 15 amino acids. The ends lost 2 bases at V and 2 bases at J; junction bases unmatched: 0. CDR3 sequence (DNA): TGTGCCAGCAGCCAACAGGGGGCTGGGGCCAACGTCCTGACTTTC. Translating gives CASSQQGAGANVLTF.

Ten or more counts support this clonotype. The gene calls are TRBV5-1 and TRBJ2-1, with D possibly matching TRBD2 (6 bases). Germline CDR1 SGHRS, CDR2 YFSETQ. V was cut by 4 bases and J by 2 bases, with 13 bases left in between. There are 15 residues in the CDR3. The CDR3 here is CASSRLENTYNEQFF. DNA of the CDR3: TGCGCCAGCAGCCGACTAGAAAATACCTACAATGAGCAGTTCTTC.

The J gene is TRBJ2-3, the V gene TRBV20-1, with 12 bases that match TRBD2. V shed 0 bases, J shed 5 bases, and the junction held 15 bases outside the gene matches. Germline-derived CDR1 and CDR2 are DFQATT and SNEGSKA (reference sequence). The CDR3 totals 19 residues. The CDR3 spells CSARDFYLRTSGERDTQYF. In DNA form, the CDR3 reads TGCAGTGCTAGAGATTTTTATCTAAGGACTAGCGGGGAAAGAGATACGCAGTATTTT.

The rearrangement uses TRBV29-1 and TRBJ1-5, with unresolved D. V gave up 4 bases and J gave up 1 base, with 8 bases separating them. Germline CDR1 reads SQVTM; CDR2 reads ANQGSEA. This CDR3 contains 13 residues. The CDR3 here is CSVGFGSNQPQHF. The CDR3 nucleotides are TGCAGCGTTGGATTTGGAAGCAATCAGCCCCAGCATTTT.

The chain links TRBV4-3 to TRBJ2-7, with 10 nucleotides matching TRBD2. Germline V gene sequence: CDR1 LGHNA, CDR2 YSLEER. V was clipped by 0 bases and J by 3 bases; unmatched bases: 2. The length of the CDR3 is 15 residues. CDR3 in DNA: TGCGCCAGCAGCCAAGAGCCTAGCGGGAGCTACGAGCAGTACTTC. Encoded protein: CASSQEPSGSYEQYF.

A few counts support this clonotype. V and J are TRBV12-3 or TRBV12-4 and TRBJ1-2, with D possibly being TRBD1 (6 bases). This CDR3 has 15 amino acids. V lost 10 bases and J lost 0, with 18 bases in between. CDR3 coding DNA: TGTGCCACCGAGTGGGGGGGGGCCGCTAACTATGGCTACACCTTC. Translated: CATEWGGAANYGYTF.

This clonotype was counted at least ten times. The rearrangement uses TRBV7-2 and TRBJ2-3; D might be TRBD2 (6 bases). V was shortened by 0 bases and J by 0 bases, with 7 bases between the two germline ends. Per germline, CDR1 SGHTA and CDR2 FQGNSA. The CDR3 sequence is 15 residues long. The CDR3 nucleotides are TGTGCCAGCAGCTTAGCGGGGGGAAGCACAGATACGCAGTATTTT. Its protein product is CASSLAGGSTDTQYF.

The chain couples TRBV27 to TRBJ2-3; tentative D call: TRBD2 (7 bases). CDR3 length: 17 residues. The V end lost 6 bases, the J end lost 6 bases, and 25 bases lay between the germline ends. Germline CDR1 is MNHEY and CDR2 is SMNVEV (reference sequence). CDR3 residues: CASSQATWGGARDTQYF. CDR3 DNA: TGTGCCAGCAGCCAGGCCACCTGGGGGGGGGCAAGGGATACGCAGTATTTT.

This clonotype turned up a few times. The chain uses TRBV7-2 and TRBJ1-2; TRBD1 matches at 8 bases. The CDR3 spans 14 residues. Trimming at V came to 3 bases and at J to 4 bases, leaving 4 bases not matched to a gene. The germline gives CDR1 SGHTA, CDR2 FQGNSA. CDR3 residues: CASSFRGRGYGYTF. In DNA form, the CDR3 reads TGTGCCAGCAGCTTCAGGGGGCGAGGCTATGGCTACACCTTC.

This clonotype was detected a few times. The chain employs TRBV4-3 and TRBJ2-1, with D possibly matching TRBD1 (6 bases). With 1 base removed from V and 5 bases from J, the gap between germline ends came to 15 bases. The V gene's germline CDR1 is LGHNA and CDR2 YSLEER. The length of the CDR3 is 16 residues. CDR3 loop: CASSQGLGGNNNEQFF. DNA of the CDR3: TGCGCCAGCAGCCAAGGTTTAGGGGGAAATAACAATGAGCAGTTCTTC.

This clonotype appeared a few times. The CDR3 nucleotides read TGCGCCAGCAGCTTGGACGCCTCGGGGGGTTACGAGCAGTACTTC. This sequence encodes CASSLDASGGYEQYF. This chain joins TRBV5-1 and TRBJ2-7; 7 bases match TRBD2. V was pared by 0 bases and J by 4 bases, with 7 bases of the junction left unmatched. The CDR3 is 15 residues long. In germline, CDR1 is SGHRS, CDR2 YFSETQ. Variable domain in full (rest from reference TRBV5-1 and TRBJ2-7): KAGVTQTPRYLIKTRGQQVTLSCSPISGHRSVSWYQQTPGQGLQFLFEYFSETQRNKGNFPGRFSGRQFSNSRSEMNVSTLELGDSALYLCASSLDASGGYEQYFGPGTRLTVT.

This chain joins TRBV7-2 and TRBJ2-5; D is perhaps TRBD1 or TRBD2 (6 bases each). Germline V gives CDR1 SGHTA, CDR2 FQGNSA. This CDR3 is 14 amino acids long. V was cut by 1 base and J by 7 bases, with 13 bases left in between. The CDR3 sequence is CASSLGGGIGTQYF. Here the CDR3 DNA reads TGTGCCAGCAGCTTAGGAGGGGGGATTGGGACCCAGTACTTC.

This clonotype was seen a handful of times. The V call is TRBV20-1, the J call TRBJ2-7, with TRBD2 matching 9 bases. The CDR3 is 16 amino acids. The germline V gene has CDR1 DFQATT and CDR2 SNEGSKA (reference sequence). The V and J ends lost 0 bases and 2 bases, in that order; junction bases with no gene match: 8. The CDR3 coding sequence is TGCAGTGCTAGAGATCGACTAGCGGTCGCGACCTACGAGCAGTACTTC. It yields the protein CSARDRLAVATYEQYF.

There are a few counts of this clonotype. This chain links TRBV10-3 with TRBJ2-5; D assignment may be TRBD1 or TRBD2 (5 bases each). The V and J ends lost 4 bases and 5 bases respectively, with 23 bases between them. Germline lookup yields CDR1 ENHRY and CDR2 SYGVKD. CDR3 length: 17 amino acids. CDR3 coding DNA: TGTGCCATCAGTGGGGGCCGAGAGGGACGTGTAGGGGAGACCCAGTACTTC. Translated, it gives CAISGGREGRVGETQYF.